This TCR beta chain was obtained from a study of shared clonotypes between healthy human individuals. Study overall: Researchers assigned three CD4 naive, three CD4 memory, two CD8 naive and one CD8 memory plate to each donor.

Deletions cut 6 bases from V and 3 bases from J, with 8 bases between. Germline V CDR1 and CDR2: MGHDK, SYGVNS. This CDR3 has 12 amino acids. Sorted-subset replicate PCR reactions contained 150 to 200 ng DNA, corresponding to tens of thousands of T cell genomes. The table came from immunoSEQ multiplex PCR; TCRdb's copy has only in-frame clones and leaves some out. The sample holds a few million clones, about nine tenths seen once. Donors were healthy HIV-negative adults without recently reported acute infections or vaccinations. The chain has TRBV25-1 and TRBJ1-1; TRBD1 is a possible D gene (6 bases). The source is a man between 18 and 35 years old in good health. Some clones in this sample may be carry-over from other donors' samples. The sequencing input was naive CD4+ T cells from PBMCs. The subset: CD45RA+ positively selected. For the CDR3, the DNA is TGTGCCAGCAGGGAGGGGGACACTGAAGCTTTCTTT. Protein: CASREGDTEAFF.